The 11 T cell receptor beta chains below were found in one sample sequenced in a study of blood T cell repertoires in COVID-19. Clones were sequenced by immunoSEQ multiplex PCR, and TCRdb holds only the in-frame ones, with some missing. The sample carries 50,000 to 60,000 clones, more than 90% recorded once. Material: peripheral blood. The receptors come from a woman aged 80 or over with acute or convalescent COVID-19.

The V gene is TRBV2, the J gene TRBJ1-1; perhaps TRBD1 as D (5 bases). The CDR3 consists of 14 residues. V was shortened by 6 bases and J by 5 bases, with 16 bases between the two germline ends. In germline, CDR1 is SNHLY, CDR2 FYNNEI. In nucleotides, the CDR3 is TGTGCCAGCAGCTTAAAACTCCAGGGTACTGAAGCTTTCTTT. It yields the protein CASSLKLQGTEAFF.

The V call is TRBV2, the J call TRBJ2-2, with D hard to call. Germline loops: CDR1 SNHLY, CDR2 FYNNEI. The CDR3 runs to 15 residues. V lost 8 bases to trimming and J lost 5 bases, with 18 bases between them. In DNA form, the CDR3 reads TGTGCCAGCTCGATCGCCGGTTTAAAAACCGGGGAGCTGTTTTTT. Its protein is CASSIAGLKTGELFF.

The chain carries TRBV11-2 and TRBJ1-2, with TRBD1 matching over 7 bases. The CDR3 covers 14 residues. Germline CDR1 reads SGHAT; CDR2 reads FQNNGV. The V segment lost 5 bases and the J segment 1 base; nucleotides outside the gene matches: 4. CDR3 DNA: TGTGCCAGCAGCCCGGGGACAGATAACTATGGCTACACCTTC. Protein: CASSPGTDNYGYTF.

This chain links TRBV5-4 with TRBJ2-7; 16 bases are a match to TRBD2. This CDR3 comprises 18 residues. With V trimmed by 4 bases and J by 2 bases, 9 bases remained unmatched. In germline, CDR1 is SGHNT, CDR2 YYREEE (reference sequence). CDR3 sequence: CASSPPGLAGGPAYEQYF. Written as DNA, the CDR3 is TGTGCCAGCAGCCCACCGGGACTAGCGGGAGGGCCGGCCTACGAGCAGTACTTC. The full variable domain, its missing parts supplied by reference TRBV5-4 and TRBJ2-7, is ETGVTQSPTHLIKTRGQQVTLRCSSQSGHNTVSWYQQALGQGPQFIFQYYREEENGRGNFPPRFSGLQFPNYSSELNVNALELDDSALYLCASSPPGLAGGPAYEQYFGPGTRLTVT.

The chain has TRBV9 and TRBJ2-3; D gene unclear. Trimming removed 0 bases at V and 3 bases at J, with 2 bases between. The CDR3 length is 12 residues. Germline CDR1 reads SGDLS; CDR2 reads YYNGEE. The CDR3 nucleotides are TGTGCCAGCAGCGTAGTAACAGATACGCAGTATTTT. It yields the protein CASSVVTDTQYF. The full variable domain, with the rest looked up from reference TRBV9 and TRBJ2-3, is DSGVTQTPKHLITATGQRVTLRCSPRSGDLSVYWYQQSLDQGLQFLIQYYNGEERAKGNILERFSAQQFPDLHSELNLSSLELGDSALYFCASSVVTDTQYFGPGTRLTVL.

CDR3 sequence reads: CASSQDRTDYGYTF. As DNA, the CDR3 is TGCGCCAGCAGCCAAGACAGGACTGACTATGGCTACACCTTC. V and J are TRBV4-3 and TRBJ1-2; D is unresolved. CDR1 and CDR2 from the germline V gene are LGHNA and YSLEER. The V and J ends lost 0 bases and 3 bases respectively, with 8 bases between them. This CDR3 contains 14 residues.

The chain has TRBV2 and TRBJ2-3, with 9 nucleotides matching TRBD1. CDR1 is SNHLY and CDR2 is FYNNEI in the germline V gene. The J segment lost 4 bases and the V segment lost 6 bases, leaving 14 bases of the junction unmatched. The CDR3 contains 17 residues. The DNA of the CDR3 is TGTGCCAGCAGCGCCCGTACAGGGGGCATCCTAGCAGATACGCAGTATTTT. It translates to CASSARTGGILADTQYF.

V gene TRBV5-1 combines with J gene TRBJ1-6; TRBD1 matches 10 bases. Germline CDR1 and CDR2: SGHRS and YFSETQ. This CDR3 region has 15 residues. V shed 2 bases and J 10 bases; nucleotides not matched to a gene: 6. In DNA, the CDR3 is TGCGCCAGCAGCTTCGGGACAGGGGTTGGGTCACCCCTCCACTTT. As protein: CASSFGTGVGSPLHF.

This rearrangement joins TRBV7-2 to TRBJ2-4; 11 bases match TRBD2. The CDR3 is 15 residues long. Germline values: CDR1 SGHTA, CDR2 FQGNSA. V lost 4 bases to trimming and J lost 6 bases; unmatched junction nucleotides: 5. The CDR3 coding sequence is TGTGCCAGCAGCTGGGATAGCGGGAGGGCAAACATTCAGTACTTC. Amino acid sequence: CASSWDSGRANIQYF.

The gene calls are TRBV4-2 and TRBJ2-1; D call uncertain. Trimming left V 0 bases short and J 8 bases short, with 11 bases between. Per the germline V gene, CDR1 is LGHNA and CDR2 is YNFKEQ. CDR3 size: 14 residues. DNA of the CDR3: TGTGCCAGCAGCCAAGACCGGAGCTGGGATGAGCAGTTCTTC. It specifies CASSQDRSWDEQFF.

V usage is TRBV7-3 and J usage is TRBJ2-7; 9 nucleotides match TRBD2. V shed 2 bases and J 1 base; nucleotides not matched to a gene: 6. The CDR3 spans 16 residues. Germline CDR1 SGHTA, CDR2 FQGTGA. The CDR3 sequence: CASSLGPSGGSYEQYF. The CDR3 coding sequence is TGTGCCAGCAGCTTAGGGCCCAGCGGGGGGTCCTACGAGCAGTACTTC.